This entry is about one T cell receptor (beta chain). What it binds is not known. The protocol was immunoSEQ multiplex PCR, while the TCRdb copy is restricted to in-frame clones and leaves out a portion. The profile shows 55,000 to 70,000 clones, around 83% of them singletons. The record originates from a study of OX40 agonist ivuxolimab in advanced cancers. Overall study: Anti-PD-1, anti-PD-L1 or anti-CTLA-4 therapy given earlier was allowed, and about 38% had some.

Study results and caveats: CD8+ T cells were the subset that, on average, had more expanded clones than CD4+. Low clonal expansion, among the lowest seen, marked partial responders at 0.1-3.0 mg/kg.

Germline V gene lookup returns CDR1 SGHRS and CDR2 YFSETQ. With 3 bases clipped from V and 5 bases from J, the junction kept 1 base outside the gene matches. CDR3 length equals 12 residues. This receptor was taken from an adult with an advanced solid tumor such as melanoma, head and neck, liver or kidney cancer. The chain combines TRBV5-1 with TRBJ2-5, with 7 bases matching TRBD2. The sequencing used CD4+ or CD8+ T cells sorted from blood, collected in a trial of the OX40 agonist ivuxolimab. The CDR3 DNA is TGCGCCAGCAGCTCCGGGGGGGAGACCCAGTACTTC. It translates to CASSSGGETQYF.